These 21 T cell receptor beta chains were all obtained from the same sample, sequenced in a study of lymphopenia after photon versus proton radiotherapy. Only in-frame clones appear in the TCRdb table, and some are missing; sequencing was by immunoSEQ multiplex PCR. The table lists approximately 24,000 clones, roughly 87% of them singletons. The source was peripheral blood, collected from a patient treated with photon-based radiotherapy. These receptors were obtained from a man aged 50 or older with gastric cancer.

J is TRBJ2-1 and V is TRBV2, with 9 bases lining up with TRBD2. The CDR3 has 14 amino acids. The junction had 9 bases not matched to a gene; V was cut back by 6 bases and J by 9 bases. Germline assignment: CDR1 SNHLY and CDR2 FYNNEI. CDR3 in amino acids: CASSEWTSESEQFF. Here the CDR3 DNA reads TGTGCCAGCAGCGAATGGACTAGCGAATCTGAGCAGTTCTTC.

The V and J genes are TRBV4-1 and TRBJ1-5; weak D call: TRBD1 (5 bases). V shed 0 bases and J shed 1 base, with 10 bases lying between them. The CDR3 sequence is 16 residues long. Germline lookup yields CDR1 MGHRA and CDR2 YSYEKL. This CDR3 is CASSQDHGGSNQPQHF. The CDR3 coding sequence is TGCGCCAGCAGCCAAGATCATGGGGGGAGCAATCAGCCCCAGCATTTT.

This chain connects TRBV6-6 to TRBJ1-5; D ambiguous. CDR3 length: 15 amino acids. Germline values: CDR1 MNHNY, CDR2 SVGAGI (reference sequence). Trimming shortened V by 2 bases and J by 6 bases, and 14 bases separated the two germline ends. In nucleotides, the CDR3 is TGTGCCAGCAGTTACGGGGTCAGCCGAGGTCAGCCCCAGCATTTT. This sequence encodes CASSYGVSRGQPQHF.

This rearrangement joins TRBV5-4 to TRBJ2-1; D gene uncertain. V was cut by 3 bases and J by 3 bases, with 13 bases left in between. CDR3 length: 15 amino acids. Germline-derived CDR1 and CDR2 are SGHNT and YYREEE (reference sequence). The CDR3, as DNA: TGTGCCAGCAGCTCCCGTGGAGCTTACTACAATGAGCAGTTCTTC. Its protein product is CASSSRGAYYNEQFF.

The chain employs TRBV30 and TRBJ2-5, with 7 nucleotides matching TRBD1. The germline CDR1 and CDR2 sequences are GTSNPN and SVGIG (reference sequence). CDR3 size: 13 residues. The V and J ends lost 2 bases and 4 bases, in that order; junction bases with no gene match: 4. The CDR3 here is CAWSPRQGETQYF. The CDR3 DNA sequence: TGTGCCTGGAGTCCCCGACAGGGAGAGACCCAGTACTTC.

This chain joins TRBV19 and TRBJ2-1; no clear D. The CDR3 totals 14 residues. The germline gives CDR1 LNHDA, CDR2 SQIVND (reference sequence). V was shortened by 5 bases and J by 1 base, with 9 bases between the two germline ends. CDR3 protein: CASSLVASYNEQFF. For the CDR3, the DNA is TGTGCCAGTAGTCTCGTTGCTTCCTACAATGAGCAGTTCTTC.

The J gene is TRBJ1-2, the V gene TRBV5-1, with 8 bases lining up with TRBD1. Germline CDR1 reads SGHRS; CDR2 reads YFSETQ. This CDR3 contains 15 residues. With V trimmed by 7 bases and J by 8 bases, 16 bases remained unmatched. CDR3 region: CASGQTGVLTGGYTF. DNA for the CDR3: TGCGCCAGCGGCCAGACAGGGGTCCTTACGGGCGGCTACACCTTC.

This clone has more than one count but fewer than ten. This rearrangement joins TRBV11-2 to TRBJ2-3, with a possible D match to TRBD2 (5 bases). The ends were cut back, 5 bases at V and 11 bases at J, with 26 bases in the middle. Germline V gives CDR1 SGHAT, CDR2 FQNNGV. The CDR3 consists of 16 residues. The CDR3 sequence: CASSPGGLRPNEGQYF. The CDR3 coding sequence is TGTGCCAGCAGCCCAGGAGGACTCAGGCCCAACGAGGGGCAGTATTTT.

The rearrangement links TRBV6-5 to TRBJ2-1; no firm D call. The CDR3 is 14 residues long. Germline V lookup: CDR1 MNHEY, CDR2 SVGAGI. V gave up 0 bases and J gave up 8 bases, with 11 bases separating them. The CDR3 bases are TGTGCCAGCAGTTACTCGAACTTTGGTTATGAGCAGTTCTTC. Protein sequence: CASSYSNFGYEQFF.

The CDR3 loop reads CASTNVGGSIGAGGYTF. CDR3 coding DNA: TGTGCCAGCACCAACGTAGGAGGGAGTATCGGGGCTGGTGGCTACACCTTC. This chain uses TRBV9 with TRBJ1-2; possible D gene TRBD1, 5 bases. The V end lost 6 bases, the J end lost 7 bases, and 28 bases lay between the germline ends. CDR1 and CDR2 (germline): SGDLS, YYNGEE. This CDR3 comprises 17 residues.

CDR3 protein: CASSEFAGPTGELFF. DNA of the CDR3: TGTGCCAGCAGTGAATTTGCAGGACCCACCGGGGAGCTGTTTTTT. The V gene is TRBV6-1, the J gene TRBJ2-2; D gene uncertain. Germline-derived CDR1 and CDR2 are MNHNS and SASEGT. The CDR3 length is 15 residues. V lost 2 bases, J lost 4 bases, and 11 bases lay in between.

J is TRBJ2-1 and V is TRBV6-5; TRBD1 matches 7 bases. This CDR3 has 14 residues. V lost 6 bases to trimming and J lost 7 bases; unmatched junction nucleotides: 9. CDR1 MNHEY and CDR2 SVGAGI come from the germline V gene. The CDR3 DNA is TGTGCCAGCAGAGGCCTAGACAGGGTGAATGAGCAGTTCTTC. Its protein is CASRGLDRVNEQFF.

The rearrangement links TRBV6-5 to TRBJ1-4; 7 nucleotides match TRBD1. Germline V gene data show CDR1 as MNHEY and CDR2 as SVGAGI. The length of the CDR3 is 15 residues. The trim removed 6 bases at V and 8 bases at J, leaving 12 bases unmatched. The CDR3 sequence: CASRRQGIGREKLFF. CDR3 nucleotide sequence: TGTGCCAGCAGGAGACAGGGAATTGGGAGAGAAAAACTGTTTTTT.

The V gene is TRBV7-6, the J gene TRBJ2-7, with TRBD1 matching over 7 bases. CDR1 is SGHVS and CDR2 is FNYEAQ in the germline V gene. V gave up 6 bases and J gave up 3 bases; unmatched junction bases: 8. The CDR3 runs to 14 residues. Here the CDR3 DNA reads TGTGCCAGCAGTCCCGACAGGGACCGCTACGAGCAGTACTTC. The encoded protein is CASSPDRDRYEQYF. The variable domain in full, with the rest retrieved from reference TRBV7-6 and TRBJ2-7, is GAGVSQSPRYKVTKRGQDVALRCDPISGHVSLYWYRQALGQGPEFLTYFNYEAQQDKSGLPNDRFSAERPEGSISTLTIQRTEQRDSAMYRCASSPDRDRYEQYFGPGTRLTVT.

This clone has more than one count but fewer than ten. The rearrangement joins TRBV9 to TRBJ1-1, with 9 bases matching TRBD1. Looked up from germline, CDR1 is SGDLS and CDR2 is YYNGEE. This CDR3 is built from 16 residues. The junction had 11 bases not matched to a gene; V was cut back by 3 bases and J by 5 bases. The CDR3 DNA is TGTGCCAGCAGCGGGAACGCGGACAGGGGTGGGACTGAAGCTTTCTTT. The encoded protein is CASSGNADRGGTEAFF.

This chain joins TRBV7-8 and TRBJ2-1, with 11 bases aligning to TRBD2. In germline, CDR1 is SGHVS, CDR2 FQNEAQ. The trim removed 6 bases at V and 3 bases at J, leaving 4 bases unmatched. The CDR3 runs to 15 residues. CDR3 in amino acids: CASRPSGGLYNEQFF. Here the CDR3 DNA reads TGTGCCAGCAGACCTAGCGGGGGGCTCTACAATGAGCAGTTCTTC.

The chain is built from TRBV9 and TRBJ2-2, with D hard to call. CDR3 length: 13 amino acids. Germline lookup yields CDR1 SGDLS and CDR2 YYNGEE. Trimming removed 4 bases from V and 7 bases from J, with 11 bases in between. CDR3 coding DNA: TGTGCCAGCAGCCGCAGTCTGGGCGGGGAGCTGTTTTTT. Protein sequence: CASSRSLGGELFF. Based on the CDR3 plus reference TRBV9 and TRBJ2-2, the full variable domain is DSGVTQTPKHLITATGQRVTLRCSPRSGDLSVYWYQQSLDQGLQFLIQYYNGEERAKGNILERFSAQQFPDLHSELNLSSLELGDSALYFCASSRSLGGELFFGEGSRLTVL.

V usage is TRBV6-6 and J usage is TRBJ1-1; D is uncertain. CDR1 is MNHNY and CDR2 is SVGAGI in the germline V gene (reference sequence). The CDR3 is 12 amino acids. The germline V and J ends were trimmed by 2 bases and 7 bases, with 8 bases remaining between them. The CDR3 DNA follows: TGTGCCAGCAGTTACAGCGGAGGTGAAGCTTTCTTT. It encodes CASSYSGGEAFF.

This clone has only one observation. This chain uses TRBV13 with TRBJ2-1; weak D call: TRBD1 (6 bases). Germline V CDR1 and CDR2: PRHDT, FYEKMQ (reference sequence). This CDR3 is 16 amino acids long. Trimming removed 5 bases from V and 0 bases from J, with 14 bases in between. The CDR3 coding sequence is TGTGCCAGCAGCCGCGGACAGTTCAACTCCTACAATGAGCAGTTCTTC. Translated, it gives CASSRGQFNSYNEQFF.

This clone appeared a single time. The J gene is TRBJ2-2, the V gene TRBV6-5; D is uncertain. The CDR3 length is 14 residues. Germline CDR1 is MNHEY and CDR2 is SVGAGI. V was trimmed by 2 bases and J by 1 base, leaving 5 bases between them. Here the CDR3 DNA reads TGTGCCAGCAGTTACCGCGAGAACACCGGGGAGCTGTTTTTT. Its translation: CASSYRENTGELFF.

This rearrangement joins TRBV7-6 to TRBJ2-5; the D is unclear. The V end was cut by 2 bases, the J end by 5 bases, with 9 bases between. The CDR3 contains 13 residues. CDR1 and CDR2 from the germline V gene are SGHVS and FNYEAQ. The CDR3 DNA reads TGTGCCAGCAGCTTAACGATACCGGAGACCCAGTACTTC. This gives the protein CASSLTIPETQYF.